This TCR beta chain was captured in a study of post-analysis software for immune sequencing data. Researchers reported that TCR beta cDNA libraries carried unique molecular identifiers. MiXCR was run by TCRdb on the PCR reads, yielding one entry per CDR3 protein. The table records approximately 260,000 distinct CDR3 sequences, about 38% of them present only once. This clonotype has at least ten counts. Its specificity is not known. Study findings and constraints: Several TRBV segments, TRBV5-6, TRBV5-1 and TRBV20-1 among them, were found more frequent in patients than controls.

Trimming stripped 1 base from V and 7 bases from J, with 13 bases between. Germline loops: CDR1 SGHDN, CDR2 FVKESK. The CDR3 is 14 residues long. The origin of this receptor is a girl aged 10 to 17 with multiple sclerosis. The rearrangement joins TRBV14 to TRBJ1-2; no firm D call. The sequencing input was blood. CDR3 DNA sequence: TGTGCCAGCAGCCAAGTAATAGCCCCCTCTGGCTACACCTTC. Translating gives CASSQVIAPSGYTF.